The 20 T cell receptor beta chains below were found in one sample sequenced in a study of T cell changes during pregnancy in multiple sclerosis. Using immunoSEQ multiplex PCR, the repertoire was profiled, and TCRdb retains in-frame clones only, with some absent. Of around 110,000 clones listed, around 93% are singletons. The input for sequencing was peripheral blood, taken after pregnancy. These receptors were taken from a female donor with multiple sclerosis, enrolled in a pregnancy study.

This chain uses TRBV27 with TRBJ2-7; 10 bases are a match to TRBD2. Germline values: CDR1 MNHEY, CDR2 SMNVEV (reference sequence). The CDR3 is 15 residues long. V was pared by 5 bases and J by 4 bases, with 8 bases of the junction left unmatched. CDR3 amino acids: CASSPLAGASYEQYF. In DNA, the CDR3 is TGTGCCAGCAGTCCCCTAGCGGGAGCCTCATACGAGCAGTACTTC.

This sequence joins TRBV19 and TRBJ1-5, with 9 bases identical to TRBD1. The CDR3 covers 14 residues. Trimming at V came to 5 bases and at J to 7 bases, leaving 6 bases not matched to a gene. Germline-derived CDR1 and CDR2 are LNHDA and SQIVND (reference sequence). The CDR3 DNA follows: TGTGCCAGTAGTCTACAGGGGGCAGAGCAGCCCCAGCATTTT. Its translation is CASSLQGAEQPQHF. Variable domain in full (rest from reference TRBV19 and TRBJ1-5): DGGITQSPKYLFRKEGQNVTLSCEQNLNHDAMYWYRQDPGQGLRLIYYSQIVNDFQKGDIAEGYSVSREKKESFPLTVTSAQKNPTAFYLCASSLQGAEQPQHFGDGTRLSIL.

The V call is TRBV5-6, the J call TRBJ1-5; TRBD1 matches 7 bases. The germline V gene has CDR1 SGHDT and CDR2 YYEEEE. V lost 4 bases to trimming and J lost 5 bases; unmatched junction nucleotides: 3. CDR3 length: 13 amino acids. The CDR3 here is CASSLGQHQPQHF. The CDR3 nucleotides are TGTGCCAGCAGCCTGGGACAGCATCAGCCCCAGCATTTT.

The chain links TRBV2 to TRBJ1-1; 9 bases are a match to TRBD1. This CDR3 has 15 residues. The V gene's germline CDR1 is SNHLY and CDR2 FYNNEI. With 8 bases clipped from V and 5 bases from J, the junction kept 12 bases outside the gene matches. The chain's CDR3 is CASGMPGQGPTEAFF. In DNA form, the CDR3 reads TGTGCCAGCGGTATGCCGGGACAGGGTCCGACTGAAGCTTTCTTT.

The genes are TRBV10-3 and TRBJ2-3, with 7 bases that match TRBD2. The CDR3 covers 16 residues. The ends lost 4 bases at V and 4 bases at J; junction bases unmatched: 11. Looked up from germline, CDR1 is ENHRY and CDR2 is SYGVKD. CDR3 nucleotide sequence: TGTGCCATCAGTGGTCGCGGGGGAACTTCGCCAGATACGCAGTATTTT. Translation: CAISGRGGTSPDTQYF.

This chain joins TRBV18 and TRBJ1-2, with TRBD1 identical over 9 bases. Germline V gene lookup returns CDR1 KGHSH and CDR2 LQKENI. J lost 6 bases, V lost 3 bases, and 8 bases had no gene match. The CDR3 covers 15 residues. CDR3 sequence reads: CASSPLPGQGDGYTF. DNA for the CDR3: TGTGCCAGCTCACCCCTCCCGGGACAGGGCGATGGCTACACCTTC.

The chain couples TRBV7-9 to TRBJ1-1, with a tentative D call TRBD1 (5 bases). Germline-derived CDR1 and CDR2 are SEHNR and FQNEAQ (reference sequence). The CDR3 contains 15 residues. Trimming removed 4 bases at V and 0 bases at J, with 12 bases between. CDR3 bases: TGTGCCAGCAGCTCCGGGGGGTCCCTGAACACTGAAGCTTTCTTT. Its protein product is CASSSGGSLNTEAFF.

The chain has TRBV11-3 and TRBJ2-2; D is uncertain. This CDR3 spans 13 amino acids. CDR1 and CDR2 from the germline V gene are SGHNT and YENEEA. V was clipped by 0 bases and J by 4 bases, with 3 bases between them. CDR3 residues: CASSLDSTGELFF. The CDR3 DNA sequence: TGTGCCAGCAGCTTAGACTCCACCGGGGAGCTGTTTTTT.

This sequence joins TRBV21-1 and TRBJ2-1; the table's D call of TRBD2 was not tested on the DNA. TRBV21-1 is termed a pseudogene. The CDR3 runs to 17 residues. The CDR3 bases are TGTGCCAGCAGCAAAAGGGAGCGGGCAGGGTACTACAATGAGCAGTTCTTC. Translated: CASSKRERAGYYNEQFF.

The V and J genes are TRBV7-2 and TRBJ2-5; the match to TRBD2 covers 15 bases. The length of the CDR3 is 16 residues. The germline V gene encodes CDR1 SGHTA and CDR2 FQGNSA. With V trimmed by 5 bases and J by 4 bases, 5 bases remained unmatched. CDR3 loop: CASSPRTSGGVETQYF. In nucleotides, the CDR3 is TGTGCCAGCAGCCCCCGGACTAGCGGGGGGGTAGAGACCCAGTACTTC.

This CDR3 is CASRRGGGTDTQYF. The CDR3 DNA is TGTGCCTCCAGGCGGGGGGGCGGCACAGATACGCAGTATTTT. The chain is built from TRBV5-4 and TRBJ2-3, with TRBD2 matching 9 bases. The CDR3 covers 14 residues. The germline V gene has CDR1 SGHNT and CDR2 YYREEE (reference sequence). V lost 10 bases to trimming and J lost 1 base; unmatched junction nucleotides: 7.

This rearrangement joins TRBV5-4 to TRBJ2-7, with a weak D call TRBD1 (6 bases). This CDR3 comprises 15 residues. Germline-derived CDR1 and CDR2 are SGHNT and YYREEE (reference sequence). Trimming cost V 4 bases and J 1 base, with 15 bases left between them. The CDR3 DNA follows: TGTGCCAGCAGCCCAGACCCGGGACAATCCTACGAGCAGTACTTC. It codes for CASSPDPGQSYEQYF.

The chain is built from TRBV30 and TRBJ1-2; a possible D gene is TRBD1 (5 bases). This CDR3 region has 13 residues. Trimming pared 2 bases from V and 6 bases from J, leaving 13 bases between. Looked up from germline, CDR1 is GTSNPN and CDR2 is SVGIG (reference sequence). The CDR3, as DNA: TGTGCCTGGAGTCGACGGGCAGGGAATGGCTACACCTTC. Translated: CAWSRRAGNGYTF.

The gene calls are TRBV5-1 and TRBJ2-1; the match to TRBD2 covers 8 bases. Germline CDR1 reads SGHRS; CDR2 reads YFSETQ. V was clipped by 0 bases and J by 9 bases; unmatched bases: 8. This CDR3 comprises 15 residues. Here the CDR3 reads CASSLVPGGVGEQFF. For the CDR3, the DNA is TGCGCCAGCAGCTTGGTCCCGGGGGGGGTGGGTGAGCAGTTCTTC.

The genes are TRBV7-8 and TRBJ2-2; maybe TRBD2 (7 bases). Germline assignment: CDR1 SGHVS and CDR2 FQNEAQ. This CDR3 contains 15 residues. V was clipped by 4 bases and J by 3 bases, with 12 bases between them. CDR3 amino acids: CASSSRGGYTGELFF. The DNA for the CDR3 is TGTGCCAGCAGCTCGAGGGGGGGATACACCGGGGAGCTGTTTTTT.

The chain carries TRBV5-1 and TRBJ2-5; 8 nucleotides match TRBD1. The germline CDR1 and CDR2 sequences are SGHRS and YFSETQ. Trimming removed 2 bases from V and 5 bases from J; junction bases left unmatched: 11. The CDR3 is 16 residues long. The CDR3 here is CASSLKGQVGVETQYF. The CDR3 DNA reads TGCGCCAGCAGCTTAAAGGGACAGGTGGGGGTGGAGACCCAGTACTTC.

The chain carries TRBV5-1 and TRBJ2-5, with 8 bases fitting TRBD2. V was clipped by 4 bases and J by 5 bases; unmatched bases: 10. CDR1 SGHRS and CDR2 YFSETQ come from the germline V gene. CDR3 length: 15 residues. In nucleotides, the CDR3 is TGCGCCAGCAGCACGGGACTAGGGGGGAGGGAGACCCAGTACTTC. It yields the protein CASSTGLGGRETQYF.

V is TRBV4-1 and J is TRBJ1-2, with 7 bases matching TRBD1. Trimming at V came to 0 bases and at J to 11 bases, leaving 9 bases not matched to a gene. CDR1 is MGHRA and CDR2 is YSYEKL in the germline V gene. This CDR3 is 14 amino acids long. This chain's CDR3 is CASSQDPGQSRYTF. CDR3 nucleotides: TGCGCCAGCAGCCAAGACCCGGGACAGTCGAGGTACACCTTC.

V and J are TRBV5-1 and TRBJ2-7; perhaps TRBD2 as D (6 bases). Germline V CDR1 and CDR2: SGHRS, YFSETQ. CDR3 length: 15 residues. V gave up 3 bases and J gave up 0 bases, with 13 bases separating them. This CDR3 is CASSSRGSSSYEQYF. CDR3 nucleotide sequence: TGCGCCAGCAGCTCCCGGGGGTCGAGCTCCTACGAGCAGTACTTC.

The V call is TRBV5-1, the J call TRBJ2-5, with a tentative D call TRBD2 (5 bases). Trimming left V 0 bases short and J 3 bases short, with 6 bases between. There are 13 residues in the CDR3. Germline V lookup: CDR1 SGHRS, CDR2 YFSETQ. The CDR3 DNA reads as TGCGCCAGCAGCTTGGTGGGAGAAGAGACCCAGTACTTC. It specifies CASSLVGEETQYF.